The entry that follows covers one T cell receptor beta chain sequence. The data were taken from a study of blood T cell repertoires in COVID-19. Study background: PBMCs, B-cell-depleted T cells, or T cells provided the cDNA or gDNA that made up the material.

The repertoire was sequenced with immunoSEQ multiplex PCR; TCRdb's copy has only in-frame clones and lacks some. The repertoire holds 45,000 to 55,000 clones, with 65% to 85% as singletons. J lost 4 bases, V lost 2 bases, and 5 bases had no gene match. This CDR3 is 15 amino acids long. The V gene's germline CDR1 is SGDLS and CDR2 YYNGEE. Sequencing input: peripheral blood. The chain uses TRBV9 and TRBJ2-1; 8 bases line up with TRBD2. The clonotype was recovered from a human donor in a cohort sampled during active COVID-19. This CDR3 reads CASSVLSSGYNEQFF. In nucleotides, the CDR3 is TGTGCCAGCAGCGTCCTGTCTAGCGGGTACAATGAGCAGTTCTTC.